The clone carrying this T cell receptor beta chain was counted only a few times. The sample originates from a study of T-cell reconstitution after alpha-beta-depleted transplantation in children. Trimming took 5 bases from V and 0 from J, leaving 11 bases between them. This CDR3 has 15 amino acids. Per the germline V gene, CDR1 is MNHNS and CDR2 is SASEGT. Unique molecular identifiers were built into the TCRbeta library. MiXCR, applied by TCRdb to the PCR reads, yields one record per CDR3 protein. The sample has some 80,000 distinct CDR3 sequences, around 18% seen once. The source of this sequence is a male patient aged 2-10 years who had a stem cell transplant for acute lymphoblastic leukemia, so the T cells may come from the graft donor. The material sequenced was PBMCs, mostly from graft donor cells, taken 360 days after TCRalphabeta/CD19-depleted stem cell transplant. The chain joins TRBV6-1 to TRBJ1-3, with a weak D call TRBD1 (5 bases). CDR3 sequence: CASSRDRSSGNTIYF. In DNA, the CDR3 is TGTGCCAGCAGTCGGGACCGGAGCTCTGGAAACACCATATATTTT.